The 26 T cell receptor beta chains below were found in one sample sequenced in a study of CD8 T cells in Susac syndrome. RNA, at roughly 0.5 to 1 ug, was reverse transcribed with random hexamers. Via MiXCR, TCRdb re-called the immunoSEQ multiplex PCR reads, giving one row per CDR3 protein. The data hold some 250,000 distinct CDR3 sequences, with 90% to 96% observed a single time. What was sequenced was CD4+ T cells from PBMCs. The receptors come from a human donor with Susac syndrome.

V and J are TRBV13 and TRBJ2-2; D not certain. The V end lost 5 bases, the J end lost 2 bases, and 6 bases lay between the germline ends. CDR1 and CDR2 from the germline V gene are PRHDT and FYEKMQ (reference sequence). This CDR3 has 13 amino acids. This CDR3 reads CASSVPNTGELFF. The CDR3 nucleotides are TGTGCCAGCAGCGTTCCAAACACCGGGGAGCTGTTTTTT.

V usage is TRBV15 and J usage is TRBJ2-3; D possibly corresponds to TRBD2 (6 bases). Germline lookup yields CDR1 LNHNV and CDR2 YYDKDF (reference sequence). The CDR3 sequence is 16 residues long. The V end was cut by 0 bases, the J end by 6 bases, with 16 bases between. In DNA, the CDR3 is TGTGCCACCAGCAGAGATGGGAGGTCGGCGCGCGATACGCAGTATTTT. It encodes CATSRDGRSARDTQYF.

V and J are TRBV20-1 and TRBJ1-2; a possible D gene is TRBD1 (5 bases). V was cut by 6 bases and J by 5 bases, with 16 bases left in between. The CDR3 covers 13 residues. The germline CDR1 and CDR2 sequences are DFQATT and SNEGSKA (reference sequence). CDR3: CSALTAREYGYTF. The CDR3 nucleotides read TGCAGTGCGCTGACGGCCAGGGAGTATGGCTACACCTTC.

V is TRBV20-1 and J is TRBJ2-1; D remains ambiguous. Germline V gene data show CDR1 as DFQATT and CDR2 as SNEGSKA (reference sequence). This CDR3 spans 10 amino acids. V dropped 5 bases and J dropped 6 bases, with 5 bases sitting between them. CDR3 in amino acids: CSALVNEQFF. For the CDR3, the DNA is TGCAGTGCTCTCGTCAATGAGCAGTTCTTC.

The chain links TRBV4-1 to TRBJ2-1; unclear D gene. V was shortened by 6 bases and J by 7 bases, with 7 bases between the two germline ends. The CDR3 spans 11 residues. In germline, CDR1 is MGHRA, CDR2 YSYEKL. CDR3 DNA sequence: TGCGCCAGCAGGTCGTTGAATGAGCAGTTCTTC. Its translation is CASRSLNEQFF.

The V call is TRBV30, the J call TRBJ2-7; TRBD2 agrees at 8 bases. V shed 3 bases, J shed 3 bases, and the junction held 7 bases outside the gene matches. The CDR3 loop spans 14 amino acids. The germline V gene has CDR1 GTSNPN and CDR2 SVGIG (reference sequence). CDR3 region: CAWRTTSADYEQYF. Written as DNA, the CDR3 is TGTGCCTGGAGGACGACTAGCGCCGACTACGAGCAGTACTTC.

The chain uses TRBV7-9 and TRBJ1-1; 8 bases map to TRBD1. In germline, CDR1 is SEHNR, CDR2 FQNEAQ (reference sequence). The CDR3 contains 14 residues. J gave up 3 bases and V 5 bases, and 5 bases lay outside the gene matches. CDR3 in amino acids: CASSTGTGHTEAFF. Written as DNA, the CDR3 is TGTGCCAGCAGCACCGGGACAGGCCACACTGAAGCTTTCTTT.

The chain couples TRBV7-6 to TRBJ2-7; TRBD2 matches 10 bases. The CDR3 runs 15 residues. After removal of 0 bases from V and 5 bases from J, the junction contained 4 bases not matched to a gene. Germline V CDR1 and CDR2: SGHVS, FNYEAQ. The CDR3 here is CASSLASGRYDEQYF. The CDR3 DNA follows: TGTGCCAGCAGCTTAGCTAGCGGGAGGTACGACGAGCAGTACTTC.

This clonotype was detected only a few times. The V gene is TRBV12-3 or TRBV12-4, the J gene TRBJ1-5, with D possibly TRBD1 on 6 matching bases. V was clipped by 6 bases and J by 1 base, with 7 bases between them. There are 13 residues in the CDR3. This CDR3 is CASRRGSNQPQHF. The CDR3, as DNA: TGTGCCAGCAGAAGGGGGAGCAATCAGCCCCAGCATTTT.

V gene TRBV4-2 combines with J gene TRBJ2-2; D gene unclear. This CDR3 has 13 residues. V dropped 2 bases and J dropped 4 bases, with 5 bases sitting between them. The V gene's germline CDR1 is LGHNA and CDR2 YNFKEQ. The CDR3 DNA reads as TGTGCCAGCAGCCAACTGAGCACCGGGGAGCTGTTTTTT. Translated, it gives CASSQLSTGELFF.

The V gene is TRBV15, the J gene TRBJ1-1, with D possibly matching TRBD1 (6 bases). CDR3 length equals 13 residues. Trimming left V 0 bases short and J 11 bases short, with 13 bases between. Germline CDR1 LNHNV, CDR2 YYDKDF (reference sequence). CDR3 residues: CATSRDRGATAFF. The CDR3 coding sequence is TGTGCCACCAGCAGAGATCGGGGGGCGACCGCTTTCTTT.

This clonotype came up once. The rearrangement links TRBV4-1 to TRBJ1-2; a weak D match, TRBD1 (6 bases). V was pared by 0 bases and J by 8 bases, with 16 bases between. There are 15 residues in the CDR3. Germline loops: CDR1 MGHRA, CDR2 YSYEKL. The CDR3 is CASSQEGRGAEGYTF. The CDR3, as DNA: TGCGCCAGCAGCCAAGAAGGCCGGGGGGCGGAGGGCTACACCTTC.

This chain uses TRBV6-1 with TRBJ1-5; D is ambiguous. The V end was cut by 0 bases, the J end by 6 bases, with 15 bases between. The germline gives CDR1 MNHNS, CDR2 SASEGT. The CDR3 runs to 16 residues. This chain's CDR3 is CASSEAPGRRSQPQHF. CDR3 nucleotide sequence: TGTGCCAGCAGTGAAGCGCCGGGGAGGAGAAGTCAGCCCCAGCATTTT.

V is TRBV6-5 and J is TRBJ1-2, with TRBD1 matching 8 bases. The germline CDR1 and CDR2 sequences are MNHEY and SVGAGI. The CDR3 extends over 16 amino acids. CDR3 region: CASRSSTGQVLSGYTF. The CDR3 nucleotides are TGTGCAAGCCGTTCGTCCACGGGACAGGTGCTTAGTGGCTACACCTTC.

This sequence joins TRBV2 and TRBJ2-1, with 8 positions matching TRBD1. Germline V gene data show CDR1 as SNHLY and CDR2 as FYNNEI. This CDR3 contains 12 residues. V lost 5 bases, J lost 14 bases, and 8 bases stayed unmatched. The DNA for the CDR3 is TGTGCCAGCAGTTTCCTACAACAGGGGGAGTTCTTC. Translating gives CASSFLQQGEFF.

The genes are TRBV12-3 or TRBV12-4 and TRBJ2-1; 7 nucleotides align to TRBD1. V dropped 5 bases and J dropped 2; count of bases not matched to a gene: 9. The CDR3 contains 16 residues. The CDR3 loop reads CASSIAGGSPYNEQFF. Written as DNA, the CDR3 is TGTGCCAGCAGTATCGCAGGGGGAAGCCCCTACAATGAGCAGTTCTTC.

The V gene is TRBV20-1, the J gene TRBJ1-5, with a tentative D call TRBD1 (5 bases). CDR1 is DFQATT, CDR2 SNEGSKA, per germline (reference sequence). Trimming took 3 bases from V and 6 from J, leaving 18 bases between them. The CDR3 runs 15 residues. CDR3 sequence: CSASVTRGVGQPQHF. The CDR3 DNA follows: TGCAGTGCTAGCGTGACGAGGGGAGTCGGTCAGCCCCAGCATTTT.

V gene TRBV3-1 combines with J gene TRBJ2-5; D is uncertain. Looked up from germline, CDR1 is LGHDT and CDR2 is YNNKEL (reference sequence). This CDR3 is 12 amino acids long. V lost 2 bases and J 2 bases, leaving 3 bases between the germline ends. CDR3 bases: TGTGCCAGCAGCCAACAACAAGAGACCCAGTACTTC. Translating it yields CASSQQQETQYF.

The CDR3 sequence: CASSVTSGGHEQYF. The CDR3 DNA sequence: TGTGCCAGCAGCGTAACTAGCGGAGGACACGAGCAGTACTTC. This chain links TRBV9 with TRBJ2-7, with 8 bases identical to TRBD2. V lost 1 base and J lost 5; bases outside the gene matches: 5. Germline CDR1 SGDLS, CDR2 YYNGEE. The CDR3 is 14 amino acids.

The CDR3 DNA reads as TGTGCCAGCAGCTTGGTGGGACAAACTAACTATGGCTACACCTTC. It encodes CASSLVGQTNYGYTF. This chain links TRBV5-4 with TRBJ1-2, with D possibly matching TRBD1 (6 bases). V lost 0 bases and J lost 0, with 9 bases in between. The CDR3 totals 15 residues. CDR1 is SGHNT, CDR2 YYREEE, per germline (reference sequence).

This chain connects TRBV29-1 to TRBJ2-1, with D possibly being TRBD1 (6 bases). The CDR3 loop spans 16 amino acids. V lost 2 bases to trimming and J lost 0 bases, with 14 bases between them. The germline gives CDR1 SQVTM, CDR2 ANQGSEA. CDR3 nucleotide sequence: TGCAGCGTTGAAAGAGGAGCGACAGGCTCCTACAATGAGCAGTTCTTC. It is translated as CSVERGATGSYNEQFF.

The chain combines TRBV15 with TRBJ2-2; 8 nucleotides match TRBD1. The junction had 9 bases not matched to a gene; V was cut back by 3 bases and J by 6 bases. The CDR3 runs 16 residues. CDR1 is LNHNV and CDR2 is YYDKDF in the germline V gene (reference sequence). The CDR3 DNA reads as TGTGCCACCAGCAGGTCGACAGGGGAAGTATCCGGGGAGCTGTTTTTT. Its protein product is CATSRSTGEVSGELFF. The variable domain in full, with the rest retrieved from reference TRBV15 and TRBJ2-2, is DAMVIQNPRYQVTQFGKPVTLSCSQTLNHNVMYWYQQKSSQAPKLLFHYYDKDFNNEADTPDNFQSRRPNTSFCFLDIRSPGLGDTAMYLCATSRSTGEVSGELFFGEGSRLTVL.

This clonotype was found once. This chain joins TRBV11-2 and TRBJ2-1, with D maybe TRBD2 (5 bases). The length of the CDR3 is 13 residues. The V end was cut by 4 bases, the J end by 5 bases, with 9 bases between. Per the germline V gene, CDR1 is SGHAT and CDR2 is FQNNGV. For the CDR3, the DNA is TGTGCCAGCAGCTCGGGGATGAACAATGAGCAGTTCTTC. Protein product: CASSSGMNNEQFF.

The rearrangement links TRBV5-4 to TRBJ1-4; D is possibly TRBD1 (5 bases). Germline CDR1 SGHNT, CDR2 YYREEE (reference sequence). This CDR3 is built from 16 residues. V lost 4 bases and J lost 7, with 20 bases in between. CDR3 loop: CASSQESGRAGEKLFF. CDR3 nucleotides: TGTGCCAGCAGCCAGGAATCGGGCAGGGCCGGTGAAAAACTGTTTTTT.

This clonotype was seen once. The chain employs TRBV12-3 or TRBV12-4 and TRBJ1-2; 11 bases fit TRBD1. The CDR3 spans 15 residues. V dropped 2 bases and J dropped 8; count of bases not matched to a gene: 7. The CDR3 nucleotides are TGTGCCAGCAGTTTAAGGACAGGGGGCTATGGGGGCTACACCTTC. This sequence encodes CASSLRTGGYGGYTF.

The J gene is TRBJ2-7, the V gene TRBV9; D uncertain. The length of the CDR3 is 15 residues. Between the trimmed V and J ends, which lost 4 bases and 0 bases, there was a span of 14 bases. Germline CDR1 and CDR2: SGDLS and YYNGEE. CDR3 in DNA: TGTGCCAGCAGCCCCGGGTCCACCTCCTCCTACGAGCAGTACTTC. Its protein is CASSPGSTSSYEQYF.